This record covers a single T cell receptor beta chain. The sample belongs to a study of blood T cell repertoires in COVID-19. As originally analysed: How many nucleated cells were present was estimated from reference gene primer amplification. The repertoire was sequenced with immunoSEQ multiplex PCR; TCRdb's copy has only in-frame clones and lacks some. V and J calls and clone size come straight from that table; D and trimming were deduced from the DNA. The sample has 45,000 or so clones, about 87% seen once. In germline, CDR1 is MNHEY, CDR2 SVGAGI. V dropped 2 bases and J dropped 6; count of bases not matched to a gene: 11. The CDR3 sequence is 16 residues long.

The source is a woman aged 80 or older with COVID-19, enrolled during active disease. The sequencing sample was made of peripheral blood. This chain connects TRBV6-5 to TRBJ2-7, with 9 bases identical to TRBD2. The CDR3 DNA reads TGTGCCAGCAGTTACACTGCGGGAGGGAGGTTGTTCGAGCAGTACTTC. Translated: CASSYTAGGRLFEQYF.